This T cell receptor beta chain is from a study of regulatory T cells in long-lasting Graves disease. Germline lookup yields CDR1 MNHEY and CDR2 SVGAGI. V was clipped by 0 bases and J by 3 bases; unmatched bases: 2. The CDR3 totals 14 residues. Researchers made TCR beta libraries by using iRepertoire HTBI primers and running Arm-PCR on CDR3 regions. TCRdb re-called the multiplex PCR reads through MiXCR, storing one row per CDR3 protein. The sample yields roughly 560,000 distinct CDR3 sequences, about 11% seen once. Time point specified: newly diagnosed GD, antithyroid drugs for less than 3 months. PBMCs provided the RNA from which the TCR library was made. The same data also went into a second study, on T cells in Graves' hyperthyroidism and ophthalmopathy.

The source material was peripheral blood mononuclear cells (PBMCs), sampled at new diagnosis, from a patient treated with antithyroid drugs. The clonotype was recovered from a woman in her twenties or thirties with Graves disease. The chain employs TRBV6-5 and TRBJ2-7; 7 bases agree with TRBD2. As DNA, the CDR3 is TGTGCCAGCAGTTACTCGGGGGGGGGCTACGAGCAGTACTTC. It encodes CASSYSGGGYEQYF.